The T cell receptor (beta chain) under discussion was sequenced for a study of blood T cell repertoires in COVID-19 (TCRdb year 2020). For the wider study: Collaborator samples came from the United States, Italy and Spain and covered acute and convalescent phases of COVID-19. The prospective study material was composed of cDNA or gDNA derived from T cells, B-cell-depleted T cells, or PBMCs. The dataset comprised deeply sampled blood TCRbeta repertoires from subjects exposed to, actively infected with, or recovered from COVID-19. The repertoires were released in a freely available public database intended as a resource for research on the immune response to SARS-CoV-2. Samples were obtained from the ongoing ImmuneRACE study (first 160 participants) and from approximately 1,200 subjects provided by 6 global collaborators. Sample metadata almost always included a de-identified subject ID, COVID-19 status, age in years and sex. Where HLA class I and class II types were available, the types were taken from metadata supplied by the sample provider, not from assay-based typing. On the study overall, not on this receptor specifically: How much clinical and demographic metadata was included differed by source and by participant, and the metadata was provided uncurated.

As for this clone: The specificity of this receptor is unknown. It has no much larger one-base neighbor in the sample; base qualities were not kept.

V drops 1 base and J drops 3 bases, leaving 7 bases in between. The germline V gene provides CDR1 SGHNT and CDR2 YENEEA. The CDR3 contains 13 residues, cysteine and phenylalanine counted. Just the 39-base CDR3 DNA is kept, in frame starting at base 1. Collaborating institutions collected whole blood in K2EDTA tubes following their own protocols. For TCRbeta analysis, collaborator samples were shipped as frozen whole blood, as isolated PBMCs, or as DNA extracted from either sample type. TCRbeta CDR3 regions were amplified from genomic DNA by means of the immunoSEQ Assay, a bias-controlled multiplex PCR. Regarding the original processing steps: The number of nucleated cells in each sample was estimated by amplification of reference gene primers within the assay. To quantify the absolute abundance of each unique TCRbeta CDR3 rearrangement, sequence reads were collapsed and filtered. Productive Simpson clonality was computed per sample as the square root of Simpson's diversity index over productive rearrangements. TCRdb mirrors the immuneACCESS table, restricted to in-frame sequences. Some clones are absent from its copies; in checked studies, under half trace to an unresolved V gene, and the reason for the others is unknown. Clone size and the V and J calls come from that table; the DNA yielded D and trimming. The sample table holds some 28,000 clones, of which around 88% were seen once. Over 15% of the sample rests with the top ten.

The V and J segments used are TRBV11-3 and TRBJ2-7; TRBD2 is possibly the D segment (5 matching bases). Sequences were obtained from peripheral blood. This TCR came from a human donor in a cohort sampled during active COVID-19. The CDR3 amino acid sequence is: CASSLARDYEQYF. The sequenced DNA is TGTGCCAGCAGCTTAGCCCGGGACTACGAGCAGTACTTC. Full variable domain (CDR3 extended with the reference TRBV11-3 and TRBJ2-7 proteins): EAGVVQSPRYKIIEKKQPVAFWCNPISGHNTLYWYLQNLGQGPELLIRYENEEAVDDSQLPKDRFSAERLKGVDSTLKIQPAELGDSAVYLCASSLARDYEQYFGPGTRLTVT.